Presented here are 26 T cell receptor beta chains from one specimen sequenced in a study of blood T cell repertoires in COVID-19. TCRdb's copy holds only in-frame clones and misses some; the assay was immunoSEQ multiplex PCR. The sample lists just over 300,000 clones; roughly 87% were seen once. Sequenced material: PBMCs or T cells enriched from blood (not recorded which). Receptors originate from a woman aged 18-29 years who had recovered from COVID-19.

The chain uses TRBV11-2 and TRBJ1-3, with D possibly being TRBD1 (5 bases). This CDR3 comprises 14 residues. CDR1 is SGHAT and CDR2 is FQNNGV in the germline V gene. V was clipped by 0 bases and J by 10 bases, with 13 bases between them. The DNA for the CDR3 is TGTGCCAGCAGCTTAGAGGGACTTTGGGATACCATATATTTT. Translation gives CASSLEGLWDTIYF.

The chain uses TRBV27 and TRBJ2-1; D not certain. V lost 2 bases and J lost 3, with 11 bases in between. Germline assignment: CDR1 MNHEY and CDR2 SMNVEV (reference sequence). The CDR3 covers 15 residues. The CDR3: CASSLRSASYNEQFF. In nucleotides, the CDR3 is TGTGCCAGCAGTTTACGCAGCGCGAGCTACAATGAGCAGTTCTTC.

The chain has TRBV3-1 (or the pseudogene TRBV3-2) and TRBJ1-3, with D possibly TRBD1 on 5 matching bases. Trimming pared 1 base from V and 5 bases from J, leaving 9 bases between. Germline-derived CDR1 and CDR2 are LGHDT and YNNKEL (reference sequence). The CDR3 spans 14 residues. CDR3: CASSQGGSRNTIYF. DNA for the CDR3: TGTGCCAGCAGCCAAGGGGGCTCAAGAAACACCATATATTTT.

V gene TRBV11-3 combines with J gene TRBJ2-3; 7 bases fit TRBD2. In germline, CDR1 is SGHNT, CDR2 YENEEA. The V segment lost 3 bases and the J segment 6 bases; nucleotides outside the gene matches: 6. This CDR3 region has 14 residues. The chain's CDR3 is CASSLGTNTDTQYF. DNA of the CDR3: TGTGCCAGCAGCTTGGGGACTAATACGGATACGCAGTATTTT.

In this sample, this clone turned up once. The chain recombines TRBV28 with TRBJ2-7; 8 nucleotides align to TRBD1. CDR1 and CDR2 (germline): MDHEN, SYDVKM. This CDR3 region has 13 residues. V gave up 9 bases and J gave up 4 bases; unmatched junction bases: 8. The CDR3 loop is CASFAGGGYEQYF. In DNA, the CDR3 is TGTGCCAGTTTTGCAGGGGGCGGGTACGAGCAGTACTTC.

The gene calls are TRBV6-6 and TRBJ2-7; possible D gene TRBD2, 5 bases. The V gene lost 8 bases and the J gene lost 2 bases, with 19 bases spanning the gap. Germline CDR1 reads MNHNY; CDR2 reads SVGAGI (reference sequence). CDR3 length: 15 amino acids. The chain's CDR3 is CASFGEPSRTYEQYF. CDR3 sequence (DNA): TGTGCCAGCTTCGGTGAGCCTAGCCGAACCTACGAGCAGTACTTC.

The rearrangement links TRBV9 to TRBJ2-1; D remains unclear. Looked up from germline, CDR1 is SGDLS and CDR2 is YYNGEE. This CDR3 contains 15 residues. V was cut by 4 bases and J by 0 bases, with 11 bases left in between. CDR3 DNA sequence: TGTGCCAGCAGCCCCCGCCCGAGCTCCTACAATGAGCAGTTCTTC. It yields the protein CASSPRPSSYNEQFF.

This rearrangement joins TRBV11-2 to TRBJ1-3; D gene ambiguous. This CDR3 region has 15 residues. Germline assignment: CDR1 SGHAT and CDR2 FQNNGV. Between the trimmed V and J ends, which lost 4 bases and 0 bases, there was a span of 10 bases. The CDR3 reads CASSSKGVSGNTIYF. The DNA for the CDR3 is TGTGCCAGCAGCTCCAAAGGAGTCTCTGGAAACACCATATATTTT.

The chain links TRBV5-1 to TRBJ1-2, with a possible D match to TRBD1 (6 bases). The CDR3 is 19 amino acids. The V end was cut by 1 base, the J end by 7 bases, with 29 bases between. Germline values: CDR1 SGHRS, CDR2 YFSETQ. CDR3: CASSLLVIGQGSYNRGYTF. CDR3 DNA sequence: TGCGCCAGCAGCTTGCTTGTGATAGGGCAGGGGTCGTACAACCGTGGCTACACCTTC. The full variable domain, its missing parts supplied by reference TRBV5-1 and TRBJ1-2, is KAGVTQTPRYLIKTRGQQVTLSCSPISGHRSVSWYQQTPGQGLQFLFEYFSETQRNKGNFPGRFSGRQFSNSRSEMNVSTLELGDSALYLCASSLLVIGQGSYNRGYTFGSGTRLTVV.

The gene calls are TRBV6-5 and TRBJ1-1; TRBD1 aligns across 8 bases. The CDR3 runs 12 residues. Germline CDR1 reads MNHEY; CDR2 reads SVGAGI. V was clipped by 10 bases and J by 3 bases; unmatched bases: 4. In DNA form, the CDR3 reads TGTGCCACGGGACAGGTATACACTGAAGCTTTCTTT. It yields the protein CATGQVYTEAFF.

The chain couples TRBV11-2 to TRBJ1-3, with D possibly being TRBD1 (5 bases). The CDR3 is 14 amino acids. V was clipped by 5 bases and J by 3 bases, with 11 bases between them. Per the germline V gene, CDR1 is SGHAT and CDR2 is FQNNGV. This CDR3 reads CASSPTVLGNTIYF. Written as DNA, the CDR3 is TGTGCCAGCAGCCCGACAGTCCTTGGAAACACCATATATTTT.

The chain recombines TRBV7-2 with TRBJ1-2; D possibly corresponds to TRBD1 (6 bases). The CDR3 covers 15 residues. CDR1 is SGHTA, CDR2 FQGNSA, per germline. V was clipped by 4 bases and J by 1 base, with 13 bases between them. As DNA, the CDR3 is TGTGCCAGCAGCTCCATAGTACAGGGTAACTATGGCTACACCTTC. Translation gives CASSSIVQGNYGYTF. Together with reference TRBV7-2 and TRBJ1-2, the CDR3 gives the full variable domain: GAGVSQSPSNKVTEKGKDVELRCDPISGHTALYWYRQSLGQGLEFLIYFQGNSAPDKSGLPSDRFSAERTGGSVSTLTIQRTQQEDSAVYLCASSSIVQGNYGYTFGSGTRLTVV.

This rearrangement joins TRBV6-5 to TRBJ2-7; D gene uncertain. Germline lookup yields CDR1 MNHEY and CDR2 SVGAGI. V lost 0 bases to trimming and J lost 0 bases, with 12 bases between them. There are 16 residues in the CDR3. The CDR3 coding sequence is TGTGCCAGCAGTTACTCTGGCCCCGCAAGCTCCTACGAGCAGTACTTC. It translates to CASSYSGPASSYEQYF.

The chain uses TRBV7-2 and TRBJ2-1; 8 positions agree with TRBD1. Germline assignment: CDR1 SGHTA and CDR2 FQGNSA. This CDR3 region has 14 residues. J gave up 5 bases and V 6 bases, and 6 bases lay outside the gene matches. CDR3 residues: CASSYLTGDNEQFF. For the CDR3, the DNA is TGTGCCAGCAGTTACCTGACAGGGGACAATGAGCAGTTCTTC. Supplemented by reference TRBV7-2 and TRBJ2-1, the full variable domain reads GAGVSQSPSNKVTEKGKDVELRCDPISGHTALYWYRQSLGQGLEFLIYFQGNSAPDKSGLPSDRFSAERTGGSVSTLTIQRTQQEDSAVYLCASSYLTGDNEQFFGPGTRLTVL.

The chain employs TRBV19 and TRBJ2-3, with TRBD1 matching 12 bases. The V and J ends lost 4 bases and 4 bases, in that order; junction bases with no gene match: 12. This CDR3 spans 18 amino acids. From germline, CDR1 is LNHDA and CDR2 SQIVND (reference sequence). The DNA for the CDR3 is TGTGCCAGTAGTAGCATCCGGGACAGGGGGCTTAAGGCAGATACGCAGTATTTT. Translating gives CASSSIRDRGLKADTQYF.

The gene calls are TRBV7-2 and TRBJ1-1; 7 positions agree with TRBD1. CDR1 is SGHTA, CDR2 FQGNSA, per germline. J was trimmed by 3 bases and V by 5 bases; bases with no gene match: 12. The CDR3 runs to 16 residues. The chain's CDR3 is CASSPYRGPRDTEAFF. The CDR3 nucleotides are TGTGCCAGCAGCCCCTACAGGGGACCCAGAGACACTGAAGCTTTCTTT. The complete variable domain, with remaining parts taken from reference TRBV7-2 and TRBJ1-1, reads GAGVSQSPSNKVTEKGKDVELRCDPISGHTALYWYRQSLGQGLEFLIYFQGNSAPDKSGLPSDRFSAERTGGSVSTLTIQRTQQEDSAVYLCASSPYRGPRDTEAFFGQGTRLTVV.

The chain employs TRBV11-3 and TRBJ2-7; maybe TRBD2 (6 bases). Germline CDR1 and CDR2: SGHNT and YENEEA. The CDR3 extends over 12 amino acids. With 3 bases removed from V and 6 bases from J, the gap between germline ends came to 9 bases. This chain's CDR3 is CASSFGGAEQYF. The CDR3 coding sequence is TGTGCCAGCAGCTTCGGCGGGGCCGAGCAGTACTTC.

The chain links TRBV7-2 to TRBJ1-2, with D uncertain. CDR1 is SGHTA and CDR2 is FQGNSA in the germline V gene. CDR3 length: 14 amino acids. The germline V and J ends were trimmed by 1 base and 2 bases, with 8 bases remaining between them. CDR3 sequence (DNA): TGTGCCAGCAGCTTAGTGGGGAGGAACTATGGCTACACCTTC. Protein: CASSLVGRNYGYTF.

This rearrangement joins TRBV28 to TRBJ1-3, with 8 bases identical to TRBD1. Germline V gene sequence: CDR1 MDHEN, CDR2 SYDVKM. J was trimmed by 4 bases and V by 8 bases; bases with no gene match: 10. This CDR3 is built from 15 residues. CDR3 in DNA: TGTGCCAGCCGAGCCCAGGGGGCGACCGGAAACACCATATATTTT. Protein product: CASRAQGATGNTIYF.

V gene TRBV7-6 combines with J gene TRBJ2-5, with TRBD2 matching 7 bases. Trimming took 4 bases from V and 5 from J; bases not matched to a gene: 7. The CDR3 is made up of 14 amino acids. Germline-derived CDR1 and CDR2 are SGHVS and FNYEAQ. CDR3 bases: TGTGCCAGCAGCTCGTGGACTAGTGAGGAGACCCAGTACTTC. It specifies CASSSWTSEETQYF. Supplemented by reference TRBV7-6 and TRBJ2-5, the full variable domain reads GAGVSQSPRYKVTKRGQDVALRCDPISGHVSLYWYRQALGQGPEFLTYFNYEAQQDKSGLPNDRFSAERPEGSISTLTIQRTEQRDSAMYRCASSSWTSEETQYFGPGTRLLVL.

The genes are TRBV3-1 (or the pseudogene TRBV3-2) and TRBJ2-1; 7 bases are a match to TRBD2. The V and J ends lost 1 base and 4 bases, in that order; junction bases with no gene match: 1. The CDR3 spans 14 residues. Per the germline V gene, CDR1 is LGHDT and CDR2 is YNNKEL (reference sequence). CDR3 DNA sequence: TGTGCCAGCAGCCAAGGGACTAGGTACAATGAGCAGTTCTTC. Translating it yields CASSQGTRYNEQFF.

V and J are TRBV7-2 and TRBJ2-3; 15 bases fit TRBD2. In germline, CDR1 is SGHTA, CDR2 FQGNSA. The CDR3 length is 19 residues. With V trimmed by 5 bases and J by 2 bases, 11 bases remained unmatched. CDR3 in amino acids: CASSLVGLAGGLATDTQYF. For the CDR3, the DNA is TGTGCCAGCAGCCTAGTGGGACTAGCGGGGGGTTTGGCCACAGATACGCAGTATTTT.

The chain carries TRBV11-3 and TRBJ2-7, with D perhaps matching TRBD2 (5 bases). V lost 5 bases and J lost 3, with 8 bases in between. Germline V CDR1 and CDR2: SGHNT, YENEEA. This CDR3 region has 12 residues. CDR3 DNA sequence: TGTGCCAGCAGCGAGGGTGGCTACGAGCAGTACTTC. This codes for CASSEGGYEQYF.

The chain employs TRBV2 and TRBJ1-1; 7 bases map to TRBD1. V was pared by 0 bases and J by 10 bases, with 5 bases of the junction left unmatched. Germline assignment: CDR1 SNHLY and CDR2 FYNNEI. CDR3 size: 13 residues. CDR3 residues: CASSEALRQGAFF. DNA for the CDR3: TGTGCCAGCAGTGAAGCGCTTCGACAGGGAGCTTTCTTT.

The chain joins TRBV19 to TRBJ2-7; D perhaps matches TRBD2 (6 bases). Germline V CDR1 and CDR2: LNHDA, SQIVND (reference sequence). Deletions cut 3 bases from V and 6 bases from J, with 9 bases between. The CDR3 is 12 residues long. The DNA of the CDR3 is TGTGCCAGTAGTATCTACGGGGGCGAGCAGTACTTC. It encodes CASSIYGGEQYF.

The rearrangement uses TRBV7-2 and TRBJ1-2; 7 nucleotides match TRBD1. CDR3 size: 13 residues. With V trimmed by 5 bases and J by 5 bases, 5 bases remained unmatched. Germline CDR1 and CDR2: SGHTA and FQGNSA. CDR3 residues: CASSLGQTYGYTF. The CDR3 nucleotides are TGTGCCAGCAGCCTGGGACAGACGTATGGCTACACCTTC.